This T cell receptor (beta chain) was identified during a study of blood T cell repertoires in COVID-19. Trimming pared 3 bases from V and 4 bases from J, leaving 9 bases between. The CDR3 is 13 residues long. Germline CDR1 is KGHSH and CDR2 is LQKENI. The repertoire was sequenced with immunoSEQ multiplex PCR; TCRdb's copy has only in-frame clones and lacks some. The sample yields about 200,000 clones, around 85% seen once. The sequencing input was peripheral blood. The clonotype originates from a man aged 55 to 70 with COVID-19, enrolled during active disease. The chain carries TRBV18 and TRBJ1-2, with D unclear. The CDR3 region is CASSPGGSYGYTF. The CDR3 DNA reads as TGTGCCAGCTCACCCGGCGGAAGCTATGGCTACACCTTC.